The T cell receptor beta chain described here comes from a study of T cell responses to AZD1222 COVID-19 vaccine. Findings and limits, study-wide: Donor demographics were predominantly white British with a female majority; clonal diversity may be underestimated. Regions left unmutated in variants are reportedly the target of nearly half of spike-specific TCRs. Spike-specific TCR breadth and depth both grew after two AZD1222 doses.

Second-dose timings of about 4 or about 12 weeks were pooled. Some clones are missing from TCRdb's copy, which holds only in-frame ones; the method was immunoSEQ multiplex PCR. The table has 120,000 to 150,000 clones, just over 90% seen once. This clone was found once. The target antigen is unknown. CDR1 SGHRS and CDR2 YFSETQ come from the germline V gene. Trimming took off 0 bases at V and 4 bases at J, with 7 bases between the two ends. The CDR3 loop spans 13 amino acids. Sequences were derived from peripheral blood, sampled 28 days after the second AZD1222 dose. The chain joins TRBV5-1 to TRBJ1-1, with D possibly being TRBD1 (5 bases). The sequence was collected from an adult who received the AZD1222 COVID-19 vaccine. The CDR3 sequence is CASSLEGSTEAFF. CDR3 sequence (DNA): TGCGCCAGCAGCTTGGAGGGGAGCACTGAAGCTTTCTTT.